This is a list of T cell receptor beta chains from one sample in a study of a mutant IDH1 vaccine in newly diagnosed glioma. The method was immunoSEQ multiplex PCR; TCRdb's version includes in-frame clones alone and lacks a portion of them. Of about 64,000 clones in the sample, roughly 68% were seen once. Which antigens these TCRs recognize remains unknown. Sequenced material: PBMCs, taken from a glioma patient whose treatment included an IDH1 peptide vaccine. The receptors come from a man aged 45 to 65 with glioma. Both conserved end residues are trimmed from each CDR3. Where a row states a size, it is once, few, many or the class of an expanded clone; other rows omit it.

>-|TRBJ1-1|TRBV18
ASSPETGLDTEAF
>once|TRBJ2-5|TRBV19
ASTSTYEETQY
>few|TRBJ1-5|TRBV7-8
ASSLGWGTYDISNQPQH
>-|TRBJ2-2|TRBV4-2
ASSPQGPGELF
>-|TRBJ1-2|TRBV7-2
ASSPRDRGDYGYT
>-|TRBJ1-2|TRBV30
AWSVTGGTVYGYT
>-|TRBJ2-7|TRBV7-9
ASAGTGFHEQY
>once|TRBJ2-2|TRBV27
ASSNYRRELF
>few|TRBJ2-7|TRBV28
ASSFRAGRYEQY
>-|TRBJ1-1|TRBV10-3
AISEGSDWRTEAF
>once|TRBJ2-5|TRBV11-2
ASSSIWGEETQY
>-|TRBJ2-5|TRBV29-1
SGGLELTQY
>-|TRBJ1-1|TRBV11-2
ASSSSRLGTEAF
>few|TRBJ1-3|TRBV5-4
ASSLDVGGNTIY
>-|TRBJ1-1|TRBV6-5
ASSSLGQDTEAF
>many|TRBJ1-5|TRBV19
ASRGDNQPQH
>-|TRBJ1-3|TRBV19
ASSRQGSGNTIY
>-|TRBJ2-7|TRBV4-1
ASSQVAQAPYEQY
>-|TRBJ1-1|TRBV19
ASSRQGPLVTEAF
>-|TRBJ2-7|TRBV18
ASSRVGDEQY
>few|TRBJ2-7|TRBV5-4
ASSLDQYEQY
>-|TRBJ1-2|TRBV6-5
ASSSSTGAEIYGYT
>-|TRBJ2-4|TRBV19
ASSIDRWVRDIQY
>-|TRBJ2-7|TRBV6-5
ASTGGASSYEQY
>-|TRBJ2-7|TRBV5-1
ASSLQGSFDEQY
>few|TRBJ1-2|TRBV19
ASTSGGYGYT
>-|TRBJ2-1|TRBV4-2
ASSQEGLGAHEQF
>-|TRBJ1-1|TRBV5-4
ASSWVQGGGTEAF
>few|TRBJ1-1|TRBV5-6
ASSFEQNTEAF
>-|TRBJ2-3|TRBV7-3
ASSPGPSPPDTQY